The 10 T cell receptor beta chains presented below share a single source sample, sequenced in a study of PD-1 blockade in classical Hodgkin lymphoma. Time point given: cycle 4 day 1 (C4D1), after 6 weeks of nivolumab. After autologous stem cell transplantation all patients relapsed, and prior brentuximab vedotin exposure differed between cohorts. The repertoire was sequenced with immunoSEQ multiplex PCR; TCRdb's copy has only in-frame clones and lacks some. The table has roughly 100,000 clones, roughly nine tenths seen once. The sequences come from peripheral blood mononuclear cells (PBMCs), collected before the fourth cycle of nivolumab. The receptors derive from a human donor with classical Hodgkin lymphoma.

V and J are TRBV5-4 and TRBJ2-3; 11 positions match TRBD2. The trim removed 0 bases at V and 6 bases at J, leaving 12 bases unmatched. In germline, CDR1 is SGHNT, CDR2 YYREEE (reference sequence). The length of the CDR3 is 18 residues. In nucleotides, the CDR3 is TGTGCCAGCAGCTTGGCCTCCGGGACTAGCGGTACAAGGGATACGCAGTATTTT. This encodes CASSLASGTSGTRDTQYF.

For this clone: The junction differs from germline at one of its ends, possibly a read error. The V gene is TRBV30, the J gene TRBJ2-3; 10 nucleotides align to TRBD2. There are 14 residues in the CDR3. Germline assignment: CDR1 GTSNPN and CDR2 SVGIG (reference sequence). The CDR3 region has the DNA TGTGCCTGGAGACTAGCGGGATCCACACATACGCAGTATTTT. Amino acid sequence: CAWRLAGSTHTQYF.

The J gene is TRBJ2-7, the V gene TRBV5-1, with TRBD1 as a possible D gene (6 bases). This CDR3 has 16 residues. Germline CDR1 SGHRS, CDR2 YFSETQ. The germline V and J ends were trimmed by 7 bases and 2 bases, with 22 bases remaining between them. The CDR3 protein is CASRGQPNTDTYEQYF. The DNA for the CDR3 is TGCGCCAGCCGAGGACAGCCCAATACCGATACCTACGAGCAGTACTTC.

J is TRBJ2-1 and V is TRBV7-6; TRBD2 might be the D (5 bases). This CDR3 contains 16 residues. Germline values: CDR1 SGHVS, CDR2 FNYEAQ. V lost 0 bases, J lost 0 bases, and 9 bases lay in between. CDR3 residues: CASSLAVAGSYNEQFF. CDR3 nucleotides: TGTGCCAGCAGCTTAGCGGTGGCGGGCTCCTACAATGAGCAGTTCTTC.

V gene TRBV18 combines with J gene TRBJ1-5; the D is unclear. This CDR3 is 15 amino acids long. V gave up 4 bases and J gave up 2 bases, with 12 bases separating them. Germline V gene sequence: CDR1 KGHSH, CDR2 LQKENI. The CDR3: CASSRGGMGNQPQHF. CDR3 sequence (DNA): TGTGCCAGCTCACGTGGCGGGATGGGCAATCAGCCCCAGCATTTT. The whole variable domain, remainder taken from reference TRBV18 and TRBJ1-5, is NAGVMQNPRHLVRRRGQEARLRCSPMKGHSHVYWYRQLPEEGLKFMVYLQKENIIDESGMPKERFSAEFPKEGPSILRIQQVVRGDSAAYFCASSRGGMGNQPQHFGDGTRLSIL.

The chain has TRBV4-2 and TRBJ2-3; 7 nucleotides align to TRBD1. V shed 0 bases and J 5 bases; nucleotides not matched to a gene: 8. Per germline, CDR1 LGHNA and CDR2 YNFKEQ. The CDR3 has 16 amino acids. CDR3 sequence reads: CASSQDPGTVKDTQYF. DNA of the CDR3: TGTGCCAGCAGCCAAGACCCCGGGACAGTGAAAGATACGCAGTATTTT.

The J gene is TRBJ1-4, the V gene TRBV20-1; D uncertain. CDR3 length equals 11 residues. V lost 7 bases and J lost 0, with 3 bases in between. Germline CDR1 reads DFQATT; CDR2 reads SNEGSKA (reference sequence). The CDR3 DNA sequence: TGCAGTGTTCCAACTAATGAAAAACTGTTTTTT. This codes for CSVPTNEKLFF.

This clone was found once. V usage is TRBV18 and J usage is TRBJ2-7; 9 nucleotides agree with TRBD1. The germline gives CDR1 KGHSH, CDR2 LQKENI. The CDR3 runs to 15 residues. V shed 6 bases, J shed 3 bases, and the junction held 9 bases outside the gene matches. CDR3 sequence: CASSPTGTGSYEQYF. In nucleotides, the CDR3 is TGTGCCAGCTCGCCGACCGGGACAGGGAGCTACGAGCAGTACTTC.

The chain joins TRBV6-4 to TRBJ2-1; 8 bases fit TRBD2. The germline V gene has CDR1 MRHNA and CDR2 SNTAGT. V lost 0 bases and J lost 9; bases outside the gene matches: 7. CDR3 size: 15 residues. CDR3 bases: TGTGCCAGCAGTGACTCGATTAGCGGGAAGCGTGAGCAGTTCTTC. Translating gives CASSDSISGKREQFF.

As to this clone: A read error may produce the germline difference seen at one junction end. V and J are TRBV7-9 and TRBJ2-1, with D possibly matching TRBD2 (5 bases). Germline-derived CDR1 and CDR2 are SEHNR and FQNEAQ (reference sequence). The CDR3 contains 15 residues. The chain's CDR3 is CASRLASGSYNEQFF. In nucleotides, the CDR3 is TGTGCCAGCAGGTTAGCGTCAGGCTCCTACAATGAGCAGTTCTTC. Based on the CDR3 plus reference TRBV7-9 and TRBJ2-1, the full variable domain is DTGVSQNPRHKITKRGQNVTFRCDPISEHNRLYWYRQTLGQGPEFLTYFQNEAQLEKSRLLSDRFSAERPKGSFSTLEIQRTEQGDSAMYLCASRLASGSYNEQFFGPGTRLTVL.